Below are 22 T cell receptor beta chains sequenced from a single sample in a study of OX40 agonist ivuxolimab in advanced cancers. Using immunoSEQ multiplex PCR, the repertoire was profiled, and TCRdb retains in-frame clones only, with some absent. The data show around 20,000 clones, approximately 90% seen once. Source: CD4+ or CD8+ T cells sorted from blood, taken in a trial of the OX40 agonist ivuxolimab. These receptor sequences come from an adult with an advanced solid tumor such as melanoma, head and neck, liver or kidney cancer.

This chain connects TRBV2 to TRBJ1-4, with 7 bases aligning to TRBD1. V was clipped by 8 bases and J by 8 bases; unmatched bases: 17. The germline V gene has CDR1 SNHLY and CDR2 FYNNEI. The CDR3 length is 16 residues. CDR3 region: CASLFDRQGRKEKLFF. DNA for the CDR3: TGTGCCAGCCTTTTCGACCGACAGGGTAGGAAGGAAAAACTGTTTTTT.

The rearrangement joins TRBV2 to TRBJ2-7, with TRBD1 matching 8 bases. The CDR3 runs 17 residues. Per germline, CDR1 SNHLY and CDR2 FYNNEI. The V and J ends lost 2 bases and 0 bases, in that order; junction bases with no gene match: 9. In nucleotides, the CDR3 is TGTGCCAGCAGTGAAATGAGGGGGACAGGATACTCCTACGAGCAGTACTTC. Protein sequence: CASSEMRGTGYSYEQYF.

The V gene is TRBV30, the J gene TRBJ1-1; D not resolved. In germline, CDR1 is GTSNPN, CDR2 SVGIG (reference sequence). The CDR3 consists of 13 residues. V lost 4 bases and J 3 bases, leaving 12 bases between the germline ends. Here the CDR3 reads CAWKHGRDTEAFF. In nucleotides, the CDR3 is TGTGCCTGGAAACATGGGCGCGACACTGAAGCTTTCTTT.

The chain employs TRBV6-6 and TRBJ2-3, with 9 positions matching TRBD2. From germline, CDR1 is MNHNY and CDR2 SVGAGI (reference sequence). Germline trimming cut 6 bases from V and 2 bases from J; bases unmatched to any gene: 9. This CDR3 has 16 residues. CDR3 coding DNA: TGTGCCAGCAGAACTACTAGCGGGCCTTCCACAGATACGCAGTATTTT. This sequence encodes CASRTTSGPSTDTQYF.

In nucleotides, the CDR3 is TGCGCCAGCAGCTCCGGACTAGCGGGAGGGCCAGATACGCAGTATTTT. It yields the protein CASSSGLAGGPDTQYF. The chain combines TRBV5-1 with TRBJ2-3; 15 nucleotides line up with TRBD2. The CDR3 is 16 residues long. Germline trimming cut 3 bases from V and 4 bases from J; bases unmatched to any gene: 3. CDR1 is SGHRS and CDR2 is YFSETQ in the germline V gene.

This chain uses TRBV4-3 with TRBJ1-4, with D tentatively TRBD1 (6 bases). The CDR3 runs 16 residues. The germline V gene encodes CDR1 LGHNA and CDR2 YSLEER. V was shortened by 0 bases and J by 8 bases, with 16 bases between the two germline ends. CDR3 in amino acids: CASSQDTGGRGEKLFF. CDR3 nucleotides: TGCGCCAGCAGCCAAGATACCGGGGGGCGCGGGGAAAAACTGTTTTTT.

The chain carries TRBV5-1 and TRBJ2-1; unclear D gene. The germline gives CDR1 SGHRS, CDR2 YFSETQ. The CDR3 totals 15 residues. Trimming shortened V by 0 bases and J by 7 bases, and 14 bases separated the two germline ends. The CDR3 bases are TGCGCCAGCAGCTTGGACTCGCCATCCGGGAATGAGCAGTTCTTC. Residues: CASSLDSPSGNEQFF.

The chain employs TRBV7-2 and TRBJ1-3; D is possibly TRBD1 (6 bases). V was clipped by 1 base and J by 3 bases, with 10 bases between them. CDR1 and CDR2 (germline): SGHTA, FQGNSA. The CDR3 spans 15 residues. The CDR3 loop is CASSLDQGNGNTIYF. CDR3 nucleotides: TGTGCCAGCAGCTTAGATCAGGGGAATGGAAACACCATATATTTT.

CDR3 DNA sequence: TGTGCCAGCAGCCGAGACGGCTCCTACGAGCAGTACTTC. Its translation: CASSRDGSYEQYF. The chain joins TRBV6-6 to TRBJ2-7; D ambiguous. The CDR3 extends over 13 amino acids. Germline CDR1 MNHNY, CDR2 SVGAGI (reference sequence). V gave up 6 bases and J gave up 0 bases, with 9 bases separating them.

The gene calls are TRBV7-8 and TRBJ2-3; TRBD2 matches at 9 bases. J was trimmed by 6 bases and V by 0 bases; bases with no gene match: 7. The CDR3 consists of 16 residues. Germline assignment: CDR1 SGHVS and CDR2 FQNEAQ. The CDR3 sequence: CASSLATSGFLDTQYF. CDR3 bases: TGTGCCAGCAGCTTAGCAACTAGCGGGTTCCTGGATACGCAGTATTTT. Variable domain in full (rest from reference TRBV7-8 and TRBJ2-3): GAGVSQSPRYKVAKRGQDVALRCDPISGHVSLFWYQQALGQGPEFLTYFQNEAQLDKSGLPSDRFFAERPEGSVSTLKIQRTQQEDSAVYLCASSLATSGFLDTQYFGPGTRLTVL.

V gene TRBV6-1 combines with J gene TRBJ1-1; TRBD1 agrees at 10 bases. Germline values: CDR1 MNHNS, CDR2 SASEGT. Trimming at V came to 9 bases and at J to 5 bases, leaving 9 bases not matched to a gene. CDR3 size: 14 residues. The DNA of the CDR3 is TGTGCCAGTCCCGGGACAGGGGCGGGTACTGAAGCTTTCTTT. This gives the protein CASPGTGAGTEAFF.

The chain carries TRBV6-1 and TRBJ2-5; 15 nucleotides match TRBD2. The CDR3 is 18 residues long. Germline trimming cut 3 bases from V and 5 bases from J; bases unmatched to any gene: 10. Germline V gives CDR1 MNHNS, CDR2 SASEGT. The CDR3 coding sequence is TGTGCCAGCAGTGAGGGTTGGGCAGGACTAGCGGGAGGGGAGACCCAGTACTTC. It codes for CASSEGWAGLAGGETQYF.

V is TRBV6-5 and J is TRBJ1-2; 7 bases fit TRBD1. The CDR3 has 15 amino acids. Looked up from germline, CDR1 is MNHEY and CDR2 is SVGAGI. The V and J ends lost 6 bases and 4 bases, in that order; junction bases with no gene match: 11. CDR3 residues: CASSPLEAGGYGYTF. In DNA form, the CDR3 reads TGTGCCAGCAGCCCGCTCGAGGCAGGGGGCTATGGCTACACCTTC.

This clone was seen only a few times. This chain uses TRBV19 with TRBJ1-6; TRBD1 agrees at 9 bases. The CDR3 runs to 16 residues. V was clipped by 3 bases and J by 7 bases; unmatched bases: 7. Per the germline V gene, CDR1 is LNHDA and CDR2 is SQIVND (reference sequence). For the CDR3, the DNA is TGTGCCAGTAGTATTAACCGACAGGGGGGGAATTCACCCCTCCACTTT. Translated, it gives CASSINRQGGNSPLHF.

The chain links TRBV6-5 to TRBJ1-6, with D unclear. Trimming left V 6 bases short and J 7 bases short, with 4 bases between. The CDR3 consists of 11 residues. Per germline, CDR1 MNHEY and CDR2 SVGAGI. CDR3 sequence: CASSRNSPLHF. CDR3 nucleotides: TGTGCCAGCAGCCGGAATTCACCCCTCCACTTT.

The rearrangement joins TRBV7-8 to TRBJ1-2; 8 nucleotides agree with TRBD1. CDR1 is SGHVS, CDR2 FQNEAQ, per germline. The trim removed 6 bases at V and 3 bases at J, leaving 9 bases unmatched. The CDR3 is 15 residues long. CDR3 residues: CASSPSQGADYGYTF. The CDR3 nucleotides read TGTGCCAGCAGTCCCTCGCAGGGGGCGGACTATGGCTACACCTTC.

V is TRBV9 and J is TRBJ2-7; D possibly uses TRBD1 or TRBD2 (5 bases each). V gave up 3 bases and J gave up 0 bases, with 10 bases separating them. This CDR3 contains 14 residues. In germline, CDR1 is SGDLS, CDR2 YYNGEE. The CDR3 protein is CASSDGTFSYEQYF. For the CDR3, the DNA is TGTGCCAGCAGCGATGGGACGTTCTCCTACGAGCAGTACTTC. Using reference TRBV9 and TRBJ2-7 for the parts outside the CDR3, the full variable domain is DSGVTQTPKHLITATGQRVTLRCSPRSGDLSVYWYQQSLDQGLQFLIQYYNGEERAKGNILERFSAQQFPDLHSELNLSSLELGDSALYFCASSDGTFSYEQYFGPGTRLTVT.

The V gene is TRBV6-1, the J gene TRBJ2-7; D might be TRBD1 (8 bases). The CDR3 runs to 15 residues. The V and J ends lost 5 bases and 6 bases respectively, with 20 bases between them. The germline gives CDR1 MNHNS, CDR2 SASEGT. Here the CDR3 reads CASSTGGAGGSEQYF. DNA of the CDR3: TGTGCCAGCAGTACAGGGGGGGCAGGGGGGTCCGAGCAGTACTTC.

This chain joins TRBV18 and TRBJ1-1, with D perhaps TRBD1 (6 bases). CDR1 KGHSH and CDR2 LQKENI come from the germline V gene. This CDR3 is 15 amino acids long. The V and J ends lost 3 bases and 3 bases respectively, with 14 bases between them. CDR3 in amino acids: CASSPRGRMDTEAFF. The CDR3, as DNA: TGTGCCAGCTCACCGCGGGGGCGAATGGACACTGAAGCTTTCTTT.

The rearrangement links TRBV7-8 to TRBJ1-3, with D unclear. The CDR3 loop spans 15 amino acids. The V gene lost 1 base and the J gene lost 0 bases, with 7 bases spanning the gap. The V gene's germline CDR1 is SGHVS and CDR2 FQNEAQ. CDR3 bases: TGTGCCAGCAGCTTAGGACGGAGCTCTGGAAACACCATATATTTT. Its protein product is CASSLGRSSGNTIYF.

The chain is built from TRBV2 and TRBJ1-1, with unresolved D. This CDR3 spans 11 amino acids. Germline V gives CDR1 SNHLY, CDR2 FYNNEI. V shed 4 bases and J shed 8 bases, with 8 bases lying between them. The CDR3 DNA is TGTGCCAGCAGTGGAGGAGGCGAAGCTTTCTTT. Its protein is CASSGGGEAFF.

The J gene is TRBJ1-1, the V gene TRBV2; tentatively, D is TRBD1 (5 bases). The V gene's germline CDR1 is SNHLY and CDR2 FYNNEI. The CDR3 is made up of 14 amino acids. V gave up 4 bases and J gave up 6 bases, with 15 bases separating them. Here the CDR3 DNA reads TGTGCCAGCAGTGCAGGGTTCTCTTCTGCTGAAGCTTTCTTT. This sequence encodes CASSAGFSSAEAFF.